This passage covers 8 T cell receptor beta chains from one sample sequenced in a study of T cell repertoires in cytomegalovirus infection. These TCRs' antigens remain unknown. In TCRdb, the reads were re-called with MiXCR into one record per CDR3 protein. The sample records a few hundred thousand distinct CDR3 sequences, 20% to 25% being singletons. Material: cultured PBMCs, obtained from culture after CMV antigen stimulation. The receptors originated from a human donor in good health (CMV status not recorded). Some clones in this sample may be carry-over from other donors' samples.

This clonotype was observed a few times. The chain joins TRBV5-4 to TRBJ2-7; 9 positions agree with TRBD2. CDR3 length: 16 amino acids. Per germline, CDR1 SGHNT and CDR2 YYREEE (reference sequence). Trimming cost V 4 bases and J 3 bases; bases outside gene matches: 11. CDR3 in DNA: TGTGCCAGCAGCCTCCGCGCTAGCGGGATCCGCTACGAGCAGTACTTC. It yields the protein CASSLRASGIRYEQYF.

There are a few counts of this clonotype. This chain uses TRBV7-6 with TRBJ2-1; D call uncertain. This CDR3 contains 12 residues. Germline lookup yields CDR1 SGHVS and CDR2 FNYEAQ. Trimming took off 6 bases at V and 13 bases at J, with 16 bases between the two ends. CDR3 DNA sequence: TGTGCCAGCAGTACTCCTAGGAATCCCCAGTTCTTC. Translation gives CASSTPRNPQFF.

In its sample, this clonotype was seen a few times. This chain connects TRBV3-1 to TRBJ1-2; D is uncertain. The CDR3 is made up of 14 amino acids. The germline V gene has CDR1 LGHDT and CDR2 YNNKEL (reference sequence). V gave up 4 bases and J gave up 2 bases, with 11 bases separating them. CDR3 sequence: CASSRKGVNYGYTF. CDR3 sequence (DNA): TGTGCCAGCAGCCGTAAGGGAGTCAACTATGGCTACACCTTC. Complete variable domain (other parts from reference TRBV3-1 and TRBJ1-2): DTAVSQTPKYLVTQMGNDKSIKCEQNLGHDTMYWYKQDSKKFLKIMFSYNNKELIINETVPNRFSPKSPDKAHLNLHINSLELGDSAVYFCASSRKGVNYGYTFGSGTRLTVV.

The chain combines TRBV24-1 with TRBJ2-2; 7 positions match TRBD1. CDR3 length: 16 residues. Trimming removed 0 bases from V and 1 base from J; junction bases left unmatched: 1. In germline, CDR1 is KGHDR, CDR2 SFDVKD. CDR3 amino acids: CATSDLRTGNTGELFF. The CDR3 coding sequence is TGTGCCACCAGTGATTTGAGGACAGGGAACACCGGGGAGCTGTTTTTT.

The chain has TRBV29-1 and TRBJ2-3; 13 positions match TRBD2. CDR1 is SQVTM, CDR2 ANQGSEA, per germline. V was pared by 7 bases and J by 7 bases, with 5 bases of the junction left unmatched. This CDR3 has 13 amino acids. The DNA of the CDR3 is TGCAGCGGGAGACTAGCGGGAGGAAATACGCAGTATTTT. Translating gives CSGRLAGGNTQYF.

The rearrangement uses TRBV5-1 and TRBJ1-1, with D perhaps matching TRBD1 (5 bases). Per the germline V gene, CDR1 is SGHRS and CDR2 is YFSETQ. The CDR3 totals 14 residues. Trimming took 3 bases from V and 5 from J, leaving 14 bases between them. The CDR3 sequence is CASSSEGVGTEAFF. CDR3 DNA sequence: TGCGCCAGCAGCTCGGAAGGGGTTGGGACTGAAGCTTTCTTT.

V usage is TRBV7-9 and J usage is TRBJ1-2; D gene unclear. V was cut by 5 bases and J by 2 bases, with 12 bases left in between. This CDR3 comprises 14 residues. The V gene's germline CDR1 is SEHNR and CDR2 FQNEAQ (reference sequence). The CDR3 DNA follows: TGTGCCAGCAGCCCACAAGGGATCAACTATGGCTACACCTTC. Protein sequence: CASSPQGINYGYTF.

In this sample, this clonotype turned up a few times. The V gene is TRBV7-2, the J gene TRBJ2-3; the D is unclear. The ends were cut back, 8 bases at V and 6 bases at J, with 9 bases in the middle. This CDR3 comprises 11 residues. Germline values: CDR1 SGHTA, CDR2 FQGNSA. This CDR3 reads CASLGGDTQYF. CDR3 nucleotide sequence: TGTGCCAGCTTGGGTGGGGATACGCAGTATTTT.